The 12 T cell receptor beta chains below were found in one sample sequenced in a study of cytomegalovirus exposure and HLA in healthy donors. PCR involved 60 Vbeta and 13 Jbeta primers. Only in-frame clones appear in the TCRdb table, and some are missing; sequencing was by immunoSEQ multiplex PCR. The sample shows some 90,000 clones, 75% to 80% of them seen only once. What was sequenced was PBMCs. These receptors all come from a female donor in good health and CMV-seronegative.

The chain carries TRBV4-2 and TRBJ2-3, with 9 bases matching TRBD2. With V trimmed by 6 bases and J by 2 bases, 6 bases remained unmatched. The germline gives CDR1 LGHNA, CDR2 YNFKEQ. This CDR3 region has 15 residues. The CDR3 region is CASRGGRANTDTQYF. CDR3 coding DNA: TGTGCCAGCAGGGGCGGGAGGGCCAACACAGATACGCAGTATTTT.

This chain joins TRBV13 and TRBJ1-3, with D hard to call. Germline CDR1 PRHDT, CDR2 FYEKMQ (reference sequence). The CDR3 covers 13 residues. V was shortened by 5 bases and J by 0 bases, with 5 bases between the two germline ends. The CDR3 region has the DNA TGTGCCAGCAGCCCCGTCTCTGGAAACACCATATATTTT. It translates to CASSPVSGNTIYF.

The rearrangement links TRBV25-1 to TRBJ2-1; 7 bases match TRBD2. V lost 1 base and J lost 0; bases outside the gene matches: 3. The CDR3 sequence is 16 residues long. From germline, CDR1 is MGHDK and CDR2 SYGVNS. Here the CDR3 DNA reads TGTGCCAGCAGTGAATCTAGCGGACGCTCCTACAATGAGCAGTTCTTC. Translation: CASSESSGRSYNEQFF.

As DNA, the CDR3 is TGTGCCAGCAAGTGGCTAGCGGGATACAATGAGCAGTTCTTC. It is translated as CASKWLAGYNEQFF. The V and J genes are TRBV6-1 and TRBJ2-1; 9 nucleotides match TRBD2. The ends lost 7 bases at V and 4 bases at J; junction bases unmatched: 5. The CDR3 length is 14 residues. In germline, CDR1 is MNHNS, CDR2 SASEGT.

The chain uses TRBV19 and TRBJ1-5, with TRBD1 as a possible D gene (6 bases). With 3 bases removed from V and 5 bases from J, the gap between germline ends came to 11 bases. Germline V gives CDR1 LNHDA, CDR2 SQIVND (reference sequence). The CDR3 runs to 14 residues. For the CDR3, the DNA is TGTGCCAGTAGTATTTTGACAGGCGATCAGCCCCAGCATTTT. This sequence encodes CASSILTGDQPQHF.

This clone has only a few counts. The chain links TRBV7-9 to TRBJ1-3; D call uncertain. V was clipped by 5 bases and J by 15 bases, with 5 bases between them. CDR1 and CDR2 (germline): SEHNR, FQNEAQ (reference sequence). The CDR3 totals 8 residues. The CDR3 sequence is CASSPGYF. The CDR3 coding sequence is TGTGCCAGCAGCCCCGGATATTTT.

This clone came up once. CDR3 in DNA: TGTGCCAGCAGCTTAGGACAGGGGACCACAGATACGCAGTATTTT. Its protein product is CASSLGQGTTDTQYF. The V call is TRBV7-2, the J call TRBJ2-3; 8 bases match TRBD1. The germline V gene has CDR1 SGHTA and CDR2 FQGNSA. Unmatched junction bases numbered 2, after V lost 1 base and J lost 2 bases. This CDR3 has 15 residues.

The chain joins TRBV19 to TRBJ1-1; the D gene is possibly TRBD1 (5 bases). Germline CDR1 is LNHDA and CDR2 is SQIVND (reference sequence). The V and J ends lost 7 bases and 9 bases respectively, with 18 bases between them. CDR3 length: 13 amino acids. CDR3 DNA sequence: TGTGCCAGTACCACTCTGGACACTACTAAAGCTTTCTTT. Translating it yields CASTTLDTTKAFF.

There are a few counts of this clone. The V call is TRBV4-3, the J call TRBJ1-1; perhaps TRBD1 as D (6 bases). CDR1 is LGHNA, CDR2 YSLEER, per germline. V lost 2 bases to trimming and J lost 1 base, with 14 bases between them. The CDR3 is 16 amino acids. The CDR3, as DNA: TGCGCCAGCAGCCAAAAAAGGACAGTGGGGAACACTGAAGCTTTCTTT. Amino acid sequence: CASSQKRTVGNTEAFF.

The chain is built from TRBV7-8 and TRBJ1-1; D may be TRBD1 (6 bases). Germline-derived CDR1 and CDR2 are SGHVS and FQNEAQ. Trimming left V 5 bases short and J 5 bases short, with 12 bases between. The CDR3 contains 13 residues. Here the CDR3 DNA reads TGTGCCAGCAGCACCGGGACACCAACTGAAGCTTTCTTT. Protein: CASSTGTPTEAFF.

CDR3 protein: CASSWPRVRSTEAFF. CDR3 DNA sequence: TGTGCCAGCAGCTGGCCCCGGGTTAGGTCCACTGAAGCTTTCTTT. The V gene is TRBV5-8, the J gene TRBJ1-1, with D hard to call. The V and J ends lost 3 bases and 4 bases respectively, with 16 bases between them. Per germline, CDR1 SGHTS and CDR2 YDEGEE. This CDR3 contains 15 residues.

This clone turned up a few times. The gene calls are TRBV5-1 and TRBJ1-5, with TRBD1 matching over 8 bases. The CDR3 consists of 15 residues. From germline, CDR1 is SGHRS and CDR2 YFSETQ. Losses at the gene ends were 0 bases for V and 6 bases for J; bases not matched to a gene: 5. The CDR3 bases are TGCGCCAGCAGCTTGGGGCAGGGGGCTTTTCAGCCCCAGCATTTT. Its translation: CASSLGQGAFQPQHF.